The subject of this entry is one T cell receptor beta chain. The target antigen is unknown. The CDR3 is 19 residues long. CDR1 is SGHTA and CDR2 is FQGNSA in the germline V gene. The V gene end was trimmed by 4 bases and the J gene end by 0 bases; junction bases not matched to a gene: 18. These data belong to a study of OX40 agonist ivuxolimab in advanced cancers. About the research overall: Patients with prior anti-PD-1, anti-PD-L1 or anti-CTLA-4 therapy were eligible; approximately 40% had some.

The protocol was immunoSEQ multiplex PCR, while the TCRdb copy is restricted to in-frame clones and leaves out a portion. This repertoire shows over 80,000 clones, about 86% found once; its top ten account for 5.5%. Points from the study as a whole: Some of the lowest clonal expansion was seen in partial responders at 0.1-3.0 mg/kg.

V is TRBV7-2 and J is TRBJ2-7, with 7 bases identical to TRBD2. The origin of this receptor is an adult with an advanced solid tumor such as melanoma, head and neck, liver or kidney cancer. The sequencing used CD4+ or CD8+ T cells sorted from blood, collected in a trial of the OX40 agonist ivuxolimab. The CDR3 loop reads CASSSHEREGRESSYEQYF. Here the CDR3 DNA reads TGTGCCAGCAGCTCCCATGAGCGGGAAGGTCGGGAAAGCTCCTACGAGCAGTACTTC. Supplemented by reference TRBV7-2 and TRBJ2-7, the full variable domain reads GAGVSQSPSNKVTEKGKDVELRCDPISGHTALYWYRQSLGQGLEFLIYFQGNSAPDKSGLPSDRFSAERTGGSVSTLTIQRTQQEDSAVYLCASSSHEREGRESSYEQYFGPGTRLTVT.